These T cell receptor beta chains were read from a single sample in a study of blood T cell repertoires in COVID-19. Repertoires were generated with immunoSEQ multiplex PCR, while TCRdb's copy carries only in-frame clones and drops some. The table lists fewer than 15,000 clones, almost 85% of them singletons. Material for sequencing was peripheral blood. The source of these receptors is a man older than 75 with acute or convalescent COVID-19. The CDR3 runs from the conserved cysteine through the conserved F or W. Each record gives: CDR3 DNA, CDR3 protein, V gene, clone size, D gene, J gene. D genes are given only for firm matches. Clone sizes are given selectively: once, few, many, or a class where the clone is expanded.

DNA: TGTGCCAGTAGTATAGCTCCCCCAGGTGGGGGGAGAGATACGCAGTATTTT; CDR3: CASSIAPPGGGRDTQYF; V: TRBV19; size: .; D: .; J: TRBJ2-3
DNA: TGTGCCAGCAGCCGAGTAAGATCGAACACCGGGGAGCTGTTTTTT; CDR3: CASSRVRSNTGELFF; V: TRBV5-4; size: .; D: .; J: TRBJ2-2
DNA: TGCAGCGCCGGATGGGAGGCAGAGACCCAGTACTTC; CDR3: CSAGWEAETQYF; V: TRBV29-1; size: .; D: .; J: TRBJ2-5
DNA: TGTGCCAGCAGCCAAGAACGTCCAGCGGTTGGCCAAGAGACCCAGTACTTC; CDR3: CASSQERPAVGQETQYF; V: TRBV4-2; size: .; D: .; J: TRBJ2-5
DNA: TGTGCCAGCAGCCAAGTTGTGGACCGGGGTATTAATGAAAAACTGTTTTTT; CDR3: CASSQVVDRGINEKLFF; V: TRBV3-1/TRBV3-2; size: .; D: .; J: TRBJ1-4
DNA: TGTGCCAGCAGTAAGGGGGACACCATATATTTT; CDR3: CASSKGDTIYF; V: TRBV25-1; size: .; D: .; J: TRBJ1-3
DNA: TGTGCCAGCAGCTTAAGGCGCGGGGTGGGGGAGACCCAGTACTTC; CDR3: CASSLRRGVGETQYF; V: TRBV7-2; size: once; D: .; J: TRBJ2-5
DNA: TGTGCCAGCAGCTTTAATAGGACAGGAGGGGACTATGGCTACACCTTC; CDR3: CASSFNRTGGDYGYTF; V: TRBV5-5; size: .; D: TRBD1; J: TRBJ1-2
DNA: TGTGCCAGCAGCACGGGACTGAGCGCCGACTATGGCTACACCTTC; CDR3: CASSTGLSADYGYTF; V: TRBV9; size: .; D: .; J: TRBJ1-2
DNA: TGTGCCACCAGCAGAGGGGGGACAGCGAACACTGAAGCTTTCTTT; CDR3: CATSRGGTANTEAFF; V: TRBV15; size: .; D: TRBD1; J: TRBJ1-1
DNA: TGCGCCAGCAGCTTGGATGACAGGGGAGGTACTGAAGCTTTCTTT; CDR3: CASSLDDRGGTEAFF; V: TRBV5-1; size: .; D: TRBD1; J: TRBJ1-1
DNA: TGTGCCAGCAAAGGGACAGGGTCCACAGATACGCAGTATTTT; CDR3: CASKGTGSTDTQYF; V: TRBV6-5; size: .; D: TRBD1; J: TRBJ2-3
DNA: TGTGCCAGCAGCTCTCGACAGAGCTCAAGCTCCTACGAGCAGTACTTC; CDR3: CASSSRQSSSSYEQYF; V: TRBV11-2; size: .; D: .; J: TRBJ2-7